This is a list of T cell receptor beta chains from one sample in a study of patients and donors after allogeneic stem cell transplantation. TCRdb reprocessed the RT-PCR reads via MiXCR and lists one record per CDR3 protein. The sample gives 920,000 or so distinct CDR3 sequences, 15% to 20% of which show up once; 6% is in the top ten. The sample comprised blood, either unsorted or a sorted T cell fraction (not recorded which). These receptors all come from a human donor who was either an allogeneic HSCT recipient or a stem cell or donor lymphocyte infusion donor (not recorded which). It is not recorded whose cells these are; they may come from a transplant donor. Both conserved end residues are part of each CDR3. Fields, in order: V gene, CDR3 length, D gene, J gene, clone size, CDR3 protein, CDR3 DNA. D genes are given only for firm matches. Clone size appears in some rows only: once, few, many, or a class for an expanded clone.

>TRBV29-1|18|TRBD2|TRBJ2-5|NA
CSVEFSRVTSGNQETQYF
TGCAGCGTTGAGTTCTCTCGAGTGACTAGCGGCAACCAAGAGACCCAGTACTTC
>TRBV24-1|15|NA|TRBJ2-1|NA
CATSSAGTSYNEQFF
TGTGCCACCAGTTCGGCGGGGACCTCCTACAATGAGCAGTTCTTC
>TRBV4-3|15|NA|TRBJ1-3|many
CASSQDEGPGNTIYF
TGCGCCAGCAGCCAAGATGAAGGGCCCGGAAACACCATATATTTT
>TRBV7-2|15|NA|TRBJ1-5|NA
CASSRGAYSNQPQHF
TGTGCCAGCAGCCGAGGGGCGTATAGCAATCAGCCCCAGCATTTT
>TRBV20-1|11|NA|TRBJ2-1|few
CSAASENEQFF
TGCAGTGCAGCTAGCGAGAATGAGCAGTTCTTC
>TRBV4-1|15|NA|TRBJ2-1|few
CASSQEARARDEQFF
TGCGCCAGCAGCCAAGAGGCCAGGGCCAGGGATGAGCAGTTCTTC
>TRBV5-1|14|NA|TRBJ2-7|NA
CASSVISSTYEQYF
TGCGCCAGCAGCGTTATATCTTCTACCTACGAGCAGTACTTC
>TRBV4-2|16|TRBD1|TRBJ2-7|NA
CASSQDKTGITYEQYF
TGTGCCAGCAGCCAGGACAAGACAGGGATAACCTACGAGCAGTACTTC
>TRBV5-1|16|NA|TRBJ1-1|many
CASSLTREAHRTEAFF
TGCGCCAGCAGCTTGACCAGAGAGGCCCACCGAACTGAAGCTTTCTTT
>TRBV12-3/TRBV12-4|13|NA|TRBJ2-7|NA
CASSLKQSYEQYF
TGTGCCAGCAGTTTGAAGCAGTCCTACGAGCAGTACTTC
>TRBV4-1|16|NA|TRBJ2-5|NA
CASSPGGAHQKETQYF
TGCGCCAGCAGCCCAGGTGGGGCTCATCAAAAAGAGACCCAGTACTTC
>TRBV20-1|15|NA|TRBJ1-1|NA
CSAREAGTLNTEAFF
TGCAGTGCTAGAGAGGCAGGGACCTTGAACACTGAAGCTTTCTTT
>TRBV19|14|NA|TRBJ1-2|NA
CASSLQVSNYGYTF
TGTGCCAGTAGCCTACAGGTCTCTAACTATGGCTACACCTTC
>TRBV20-1|13|TRBD1|TRBJ1-1|NA
CSARVDRASGAFF
TGCAGTGCGCGTGTCGACAGGGCCTCGGGGGCTTTCTTT
>TRBV24-1|14|TRBD2|TRBJ2-1|NA
CATSDSGLAGEQFF
TGTGCCACCAGTGATTCGGGACTAGCGGGGGAGCAGTTCTTC
>TRBV27|13|TRBD2|TRBJ2-1|NA
CASLGTSTHEQFF
TGTGCCAGCCTCGGGACTAGTACCCATGAGCAGTTCTTC
>TRBV20-1|17|NA|TRBJ1-1|few
CSARDPTIRAANTEAFF
TGCAGTGCTAGAGATCCCACTATAAGAGCGGCGAACACTGAAGCTTTCTTT